This entry concerns a single T cell receptor beta chain. The entry originates in a study of blood T cells in healthy people across ages. A second about 6 to 12 cycle PCR used barcoded and J-beta primers. TCRdb recomputed calls from the 5' RACE reads with MiXCR, one row per CDR3 protein. The sample records around 800,000 distinct CDR3 sequences, under 80% being singletons. The germline gives CDR1 LGHNT, CDR2 FRNRAP. The V and J ends lost 1 base and 2 bases, in that order; junction bases with no gene match: 4. The CDR3 contains 15 residues. This TCR was sampled from a man aged 25 to 45 in good health. Sequencing was done on a sample of blood. The rearrangement uses TRBV12-5 and TRBJ2-7; 8 positions match TRBD1. The CDR3 DNA is TGTGCTAGTGGTTTGGGGGACAGGTTTACCTACGAGCAGTACTTC. Protein: CASGLGDRFTYEQYF. Complete variable domain (other parts from reference TRBV12-5 and TRBJ2-7): DARVTQTPRHKVTEMGQEVTMRCQPILGHNTVFWYRQTMMQGLELLAYFRNRAPLDDSGMPKDRFSAEMPDATLATLKIQPSEPRDSAVYFCASGLGDRFTYEQYFGPGTRLTVT.